The sequence of this TCR beta chain was determined in a study of blood T cell repertoires in COVID-19. Study-level information: There were acute and convalescent COVID-19 samples, and they came from the United States, Italy and Spain.

The CDR3 length is 11 residues. Germline lookup yields CDR1 MNHEY and CDR2 SVGEGT. In this sample, this clone turned up a few times. The junction shows a germline mismatch at one end, possibly a read error. As originally analysed: Estimation of nucleated cell counts relied on the amplification of reference gene primers. Libraries were prepared by immunoSEQ multiplex PCR; TCRdb keeps only in-frame clonotypes and omits some of them. V and J calls and clone size are given by that table; D and trimming were obtained from the DNA. The repertoire consists of about 90,000 clones, with around 72% occurring once and the leading ten covering about an eighth.

The chain is built from TRBV6-2 or TRBV6-3 and TRBJ2-5; D uncertain. Specimen: peripheral blood. The source of this sequence is an elderly woman with acute or convalescent COVID-19. CDR3 loop: CACSWRETQYF. CDR3 DNA sequence: TGTGCCTGCAGCTGGCGGGAGACCCAGTACTTC.